The following is a T cell receptor (beta chain) sequence with its context. This entry is derived from a study of T cell responses to AZD1222 COVID-19 vaccine. The germline V and J ends were trimmed by 7 bases and 0 bases, with 9 bases remaining between them. CDR1 MNHEY and CDR2 SVGAGI come from the germline V gene. The CDR3 loop spans 13 amino acids. Produced via immunoSEQ multiplex PCR; TCRdb's table is partial and in-frame only. There are 100,000 to 130,000 clones in the sample; about 93% occur only once, and less than 7.5% lies in the top ten. The input for sequencing was peripheral blood, taken 28 days after the second AZD1222 dose. This clonotype was sampled from an adult who received the AZD1222 COVID-19 vaccine. This rearrangement joins TRBV6-5 to TRBJ2-5; perhaps D is TRBD1 or TRBD2 (5 bases each). CDR3 nucleotide sequence: TGTGCCAGCAATTGGGGGTACCAAGAGACCCAGTACTTC. Protein: CASNWGYQETQYF.